The 27 T cell receptor beta chains reported below all come from one sample, sequenced in a study of T cells in Graves' hyperthyroidism and ophthalmopathy. RNA transcripts yielded amplified TCR beta CDR3 regions. First-round RT-PCR of the TCR CDR3 relied on the HTBI primer set. One entry per CDR3 protein, called by TCRdb with MiXCR from the multiplex PCR reads. The sample contains fewer than 200,000 distinct CDR3 sequences, over 7.5% of which appear only once. Sequences were obtained from blood. The receptors were sampled from a young woman with Graves' hyperthyroidism that later progressed to Graves' ophthalmopathy.

The V call is TRBV10-2, the J call TRBJ2-7; unclear D gene. Germline loops: CDR1 WSHSY, CDR2 SAAADI. V lost 4 bases, J lost 2 bases, and 6 bases lay in between. The CDR3 runs to 12 residues. CDR3 region: CASSGTAYEQYF. The DNA for the CDR3 is TGCGCCAGCAGTGGGACCGCCTACGAGCAGTACTTC.

Many counts were recorded for this clonotype. This CDR3 reads CASSLLNEQFF. For the CDR3, the DNA is TGTGCCAGCAGCTTATTAAATGAGCAGTTCTTC. The rearrangement links TRBV7-8 to TRBJ2-1; D not resolved. CDR1 and CDR2 from the germline V gene are SGHVS and FQNEAQ. The CDR3 has 11 residues. Trimming cost V 2 bases and J 7 bases, with 3 bases left between them.

This clonotype was observed many times. The V and J genes are TRBV7-9 and TRBJ2-7, with D unresolved. V lost 5 bases, J lost 3 bases, and 17 bases lay in between. CDR3 length: 15 residues. Germline CDR1 is SEHNR and CDR2 is FQNEAQ (reference sequence). Here the CDR3 DNA reads TGTGCCAGCAGCAACAACCAGGCAGGCTACTACGAGCAGTACTTC. It translates to CASSNNQAGYYEQYF.

V and J are TRBV6-1 and TRBJ2-7; D possibly corresponds to TRBD2 (6 bases). This CDR3 contains 13 residues. Germline V gives CDR1 MNHNS, CDR2 SASEGT. With 10 bases removed from V and 0 bases from J, the gap between germline ends came to 13 bases. CDR3 in DNA: TGTGCCACGGGGGAGTTTTTCTCCTACGAGCAGTACTTC. Amino acids: CATGEFFSYEQYF.

This clonotype was observed many times. V gene TRBV6-1 combines with J gene TRBJ1-6; tentative D call: TRBD1 (6 bases). The CDR3 length is 15 residues. Germline values: CDR1 MNHNS, CDR2 SASEGT. Deletions cut 6 bases from V and 8 bases from J, with 17 bases between. CDR3 residues: CASSETGTRDSPLHF. The DNA of the CDR3 is TGTGCCAGCAGCGAAACCGGGACAAGGGATTCACCCCTCCACTTT.

This clonotype was observed a few times. The chain is built from TRBV30 and TRBJ1-3; D remains ambiguous. The CDR3 has 13 residues. The germline gives CDR1 GTSNPN, CDR2 SVGIG (reference sequence). V was pared by 4 bases and J by 0 bases, with 7 bases between. The chain's CDR3 is CAWMRLSGNTIYF. The CDR3 bases are TGTGCCTGGATGAGGCTCTCTGGAAACACCATATATTTT.

In this sample, this clonotype turned up many times. This chain uses TRBV24-1 with TRBJ2-5; TRBD2 matches 12 bases. CDR3 length equals 16 residues. CDR1 is KGHDR and CDR2 is SFDVKD in the germline V gene. Trimming cost V 4 bases and J 4 bases; bases outside gene matches: 6. CDR3 amino acids: CATSDRLAGDVETQYF. For the CDR3, the DNA is TGTGCCACCAGTGACAGACTAGCGGGAGACGTAGAGACCCAGTACTTC.

This clonotype was picked up many times. The chain links TRBV3-1 to TRBJ2-4, with 12 nucleotides matching TRBD2. The V segment lost 5 bases and the J segment 0 bases; nucleotides outside the gene matches: 2. The CDR3 runs to 16 residues. Germline V gives CDR1 LGHDT, CDR2 YNNKEL (reference sequence). As DNA, the CDR3 is TGTGCCAGCAGCTCGGGACTAGCGGGAGCCAAAAACATTCAGTACTTC. Its translation is CASSSGLAGAKNIQYF. The full variable domain, completed using reference TRBV3-1 and TRBJ2-4, is DTAVSQTPKYLVTQMGNDKSIKCEQNLGHDTMYWYKQDSKKFLKIMFSYNNKELIINETVPNRFSPKSPDKAHLNLHINSLELGDSAVYFCASSSGLAGAKNIQYFGAGTRLSVL.

Points on this clonotype: This may be a read error, as it is one base from a much larger clone. The chain recombines TRBV11-2 with TRBJ2-3, with TRBD2 matching 7 bases. The CDR3 runs to 17 residues. The ends lost 1 base at V and 2 bases at J; junction bases unmatched: 9. Germline assignment: CDR1 SGHAT and CDR2 FQNNGV. The CDR3 sequence is CASSLGPGTNLTDTQYF. The CDR3 DNA follows: TGTGCCAGCAGCTTAGGCCCCGGGACTAATCTCACAGATACGCAGTATTTT.

This clonotype was recorded at least ten times. The chain links TRBV11-1 to TRBJ1-1; a weak D match, TRBD1 (5 bases). The V gene's germline CDR1 is SGHAT and CDR2 FQDESV (reference sequence). Trimming took off 5 bases at V and 5 bases at J, with 15 bases between the two ends. This CDR3 region has 14 residues. This CDR3 is CASSPVGRGTEAFF. In DNA form, the CDR3 reads TGTGCCAGCAGCCCCGTGGGGAGGGGAACTGAAGCTTTCTTT.

This clonotype was seen a few times. The junction and the germline gene differ at one end; a read error may be behind it. The chain links TRBV7-7 to TRBJ1-4; D gene ambiguous. This CDR3 spans 15 amino acids. Germline lookup yields CDR1 SSHAT and CDR2 FNYEAQ (reference sequence). The CDR3 is CASSFSNSFNEKLFF. CDR3 DNA: TGTGCTAGCAGCTTTTCTAACAGCTTTAATGAAAAACTGTTTTTT.

This clonotype was detected many times. The chain uses TRBV19 and TRBJ1-1, with a tentative D call TRBD1 (6 bases). CDR3 length: 14 amino acids. Germline-derived CDR1 and CDR2 are LNHDA and SQIVND (reference sequence). V gave up 7 bases and J gave up 8 bases, with 20 bases separating them. Here the CDR3 DNA reads TGTGCCAGTAATTTCTGGGACGAACAGGGAGAAGCTTTCTTT. Protein sequence: CASNFWDEQGEAFF.

This clonotype was seen ten or more times. The rearrangement links TRBV20-1 to TRBJ1-1; D is uncertain. In germline, CDR1 is DFQATT, CDR2 SNEGSKA (reference sequence). V dropped 1 base and J dropped 3 bases, with 12 bases sitting between them. This CDR3 is built from 14 residues. This chain's CDR3 is CSARGVAGDTEAFF. CDR3 sequence (DNA): TGCAGTGCTAGAGGGGTCGCTGGGGACACTGAAGCTTTCTTT.

The table lists this clonotype with many counts. The V and J genes are TRBV7-2 and TRBJ1-1; D ambiguous. With 3 bases removed from V and 6 bases from J, the gap between germline ends came to 14 bases. Germline CDR1 SGHTA, CDR2 FQGNSA. The CDR3 is made up of 14 amino acids. The CDR3 spells CASSFGPKGPEAFF. In nucleotides, the CDR3 is TGTGCCAGCAGCTTCGGCCCCAAAGGGCCTGAAGCTTTCTTT.

This clonotype has at least ten counts. The chain carries TRBV6-1 and TRBJ2-4, with D perhaps TRBD1 (6 bases). V lost 0 bases and J lost 0, with 9 bases in between. This CDR3 has 16 amino acids. CDR1 and CDR2 from the germline V gene are MNHNS and SASEGT. CDR3 sequence: CASSEADRVAKNIQYF. The CDR3 nucleotides are TGTGCCAGCAGTGAAGCGGACAGAGTAGCCAAAAACATTCAGTACTTC.

A few counts support this clonotype. The V gene is TRBV2, the J gene TRBJ2-3; D is possibly TRBD1 (6 bases). V was trimmed by 5 bases and J by 5 bases, leaving 14 bases between them. The length of the CDR3 is 14 residues. The germline V gene encodes CDR1 SNHLY and CDR2 FYNNEI. The CDR3 loop reads CASSSLQGEDTQYF. CDR3 DNA: TGTGCCAGCAGTTCATTACAGGGTGAAGATACGCAGTATTTT.

This clonotype occurred many times. The chain links TRBV19 to TRBJ2-2; possible D gene TRBD2, 6 bases. Trimming removed 5 bases at V and 0 bases at J, with 25 bases between. The CDR3 is 20 residues long. The germline V gene has CDR1 LNHDA and CDR2 SQIVND (reference sequence). The CDR3 spells CASSLLGASATRPNTGELFF. DNA of the CDR3: TGTGCCAGTAGTCTACTCGGTGCTAGCGCGACCAGACCGAACACCGGGGAGCTGTTTTTT.

Many counts were recorded for this clonotype. V is TRBV2 and J is TRBJ2-1; 7 positions match TRBD1. The V segment lost 6 bases and the J segment 0 bases; nucleotides outside the gene matches: 8. Germline CDR1 and CDR2: SNHLY and FYNNEI. The CDR3 consists of 16 residues. CDR3 sequence (DNA): TGTGCCAGCAGACAAACACAGGGGAGCTCCTACAATGAGCAGTTCTTC. Its protein product is CASRQTQGSSYNEQFF. The variable domain in full, with the rest retrieved from reference TRBV2 and TRBJ2-1, is EPEVTQTPSHQVTQMGQEVILRCVPISNHLYFYWYRQILGQKVEFLVSFYNNEISEKSEIFDDQFSVERPDGSNFTLKIRSTKLEDSAMYFCASRQTQGSSYNEQFFGPGTRLTVL.

This clonotype occurred many times. This chain connects TRBV27 to TRBJ1-1; D unresolved. V gave up 3 bases and J gave up 2 bases, with 7 bases separating them. Per the germline V gene, CDR1 is MNHEY and CDR2 is SMNVEV (reference sequence). The CDR3 is 13 residues long. DNA of the CDR3: TGTGCCAGCAGTTTCCGGCAAAACACTGAAGCTTTCTTT. This encodes CASSFRQNTEAFF.

This clonotype has at least ten counts. The rearrangement joins TRBV24-1 to TRBJ1-1; D unclear. Germline V gives CDR1 KGHDR, CDR2 SFDVKD. The V gene lost 5 bases and the J gene lost 5 bases, with 11 bases spanning the gap. The CDR3 consists of 13 residues. CDR3 region: CATSGWESTEAFF. The CDR3 bases are TGTGCCACCAGTGGTTGGGAGAGTACTGAAGCTTTCTTT.

DNA for the CDR3: TGTGCCAGCAGCGTAGTGGCGGAGGGGGTTAATGAGCAGTTCTTC. Protein: CASSVVAEGVNEQFF. This chain joins TRBV9 and TRBJ2-1; D is perhaps TRBD1 or TRBD2 (6 bases each). With 0 bases removed from V and 7 bases from J, the gap between germline ends came to 14 bases. This CDR3 comprises 15 residues. The germline CDR1 and CDR2 sequences are SGDLS and YYNGEE.

This clonotype has at least ten counts. The CDR3 nucleotides are TGTGCCAGCAAACCAGGGAACACCGGGGAGCTGTTTTTT. The encoded protein is CASKPGNTGELFF. The rearrangement uses TRBV12-3 or TRBV12-4 and TRBJ2-2; D remains ambiguous. The V and J ends lost 7 bases and 1 base respectively, with 7 bases between them. The CDR3 runs to 13 residues.

This clonotype was observed at least ten times. V and J are TRBV27 and TRBJ1-5; the match to TRBD1 covers 9 bases. This CDR3 spans 15 amino acids. V lost 6 bases to trimming and J lost 5 bases; unmatched junction nucleotides: 8. Germline CDR1 MNHEY, CDR2 SMNVEV (reference sequence). CDR3 nucleotide sequence: TGTGCCAGCAGGAGGACAGGGGAGCCCTATCAGCCCCAGCATTTT. Translated, it gives CASRRTGEPYQPQHF.

This clonotype has ten or more counts. The V call is TRBV6-1, the J call TRBJ2-2; 9 positions match TRBD1. The V and J ends lost 2 bases and 1 base, in that order; junction bases with no gene match: 5. The CDR3 sequence is 17 residues long. Germline V lookup: CDR1 MNHNS, CDR2 SASEGT. The CDR3 sequence is CASSERWDRENTGELFF. CDR3 nucleotide sequence: TGTGCCAGCAGTGAACGTTGGGACAGGGAGAACACCGGGGAGCTGTTTTTT.

The V and J genes are TRBV5-6 and TRBJ2-7; no reliable D call. V was cut by 0 bases and J by 6 bases, with 7 bases left in between. The CDR3 has 12 amino acids. Germline V gives CDR1 SGHDT, CDR2 YYEEEE. The CDR3 bases are TGTGCCAGCAGCTTGGGGGTATCCGAGCAGTACTTC. Protein product: CASSLGVSEQYF.

This clonotype was counted only a few times. The genes are TRBV6-5 and TRBJ2-7; the D gene is possibly TRBD1 (5 bases). This CDR3 spans 16 amino acids. Germline loops: CDR1 MNHEY, CDR2 SVGAGI. The V and J ends lost 0 bases and 0 bases respectively, with 12 bases between them. In DNA form, the CDR3 reads TGTGCCAGCAGTTACTCTTATCAGGGTCGCTCCTACGAGCAGTACTTC. This encodes CASSYSYQGRSYEQYF.

This clonotype has a count of ten or more. J is TRBJ2-1 and V is TRBV2; the match to TRBD1 covers 11 bases. Germline V CDR1 and CDR2: SNHLY, FYNNEI. With V trimmed by 6 bases and J by 5 bases, 12 bases remained unmatched. The CDR3 is made up of 17 amino acids. The CDR3 DNA is TGTGCCAGCAGAAAAGCGGACAGGGGGCAGAAAAACAATGAGCAGTTCTTC. It codes for CASRKADRGQKNNEQFF.